This T cell receptor beta chain was obtained from a study of blood T cell repertoires in COVID-19. The table came from immunoSEQ multiplex PCR; TCRdb's copy has only in-frame clones and leaves some out. The data show 130,000 to 150,000 clones, around 83% seen once. The CDR3 totals 15 residues. V was pared by 4 bases and J by 2 bases, with 3 bases of the junction left unmatched. CDR1 is SGHRS and CDR2 is YFSETQ in the germline V gene. Participant ages covered about 18 to 89 years across about two dozen US areas. Contact with a PCR-confirmed or clinician-diagnosed COVID-19 case occurred within 2 weeks of entry.

This chain connects TRBV5-1 to TRBJ2-1, with TRBD2 matching 10 bases. Sequenced material: PBMCs or T cells enriched from blood (not recorded which). The receptor's source is a woman aged 45 to 65 who had been exposed to COVID-19. In nucleotides, the CDR3 is TGCGCCAGCAGCCAGAGCGGGGGGGCCTACAATGAGCAGTTCTTC. Amino acids: CASSQSGGAYNEQFF.